Described below is a single T cell receptor (beta chain) sequence and its context. Original methodology: Reference gene primer amplification in the assay estimated nucleated cell counts. Only in-frame clones appear in the TCRdb table, and some are missing; sequencing was by immunoSEQ multiplex PCR. The V and J calls and the clone size are those of that table, but D and trimming were determined from the DNA. Counted here are 200,000 to 250,000 clones, around 86% occurring once; the ten biggest clones make up around 6.5%. Per the germline V gene, CDR1 is SQVTM and CDR2 is ANQGSEA. The V end lost 7 bases, the J end lost 5 bases, and 8 bases lay between the germline ends. The CDR3 contains 10 residues. The sample is drawn from a study of blood T cell repertoires in COVID-19. Study details: Samples came from the United States, Italy and Spain, spanning acute and convalescent COVID-19. The analysed material was cDNA or gDNA that came from T cells, B-cell-depleted T cells, or PBMCs.

V is TRBV29-1 and J is TRBJ1-1; possible D gene TRBD1, 5 bases. The receptor's source is a man aged 60 to 75 who had recovered from COVID-19. Source material: peripheral blood. CDR3 amino acids: CSARETEAFF. The CDR3 nucleotides read TGCAGCGCCAGGGAAACTGAAGCTTTCTTT.